This T cell receptor beta chain was captured in a study of response to subunit inactivated influenza vaccine. Points from the study as a whole: Authors suggested each seasonal influenza vaccination recruits few new T cells.

The CDR3 extends over 14 amino acids. J was trimmed by 3 bases and V by 3 bases; bases with no gene match: 3. From germline, CDR1 is KGHSH and CDR2 LQKENI. TCRdb passed the RT-PCR reads through MiXCR, listing each CDR3 protein once. The sample carries about 500,000 distinct CDR3 sequences, 15% to 20% recorded once. This clonotype has at least ten counts. What it recognizes is unknown. This rearrangement joins TRBV18 to TRBJ2-7; 9 nucleotides align to TRBD1. This specimen consisted of CD4+ T cells sorted from PBMCs, obtained less than 30 months after vaccination. This receptor was obtained from a man aged 50 to 75 who received an inactivated influenza vaccine. Here the CDR3 DNA reads TGTGCCAGCTCACCCTGGGACAGGGTCTACGAGCAGTACTTC. The encoded protein is CASSPWDRVYEQYF. Full variable domain (missing parts from reference TRBV18 and TRBJ2-7): NAGVMQNPRHLVRRRGQEARLRCSPMKGHSHVYWYRQLPEEGLKFMVYLQKENIIDESGMPKERFSAEFPKEGPSILRIQQVVRGDSAAYFCASSPWDRVYEQYFGPGTRLTVT.